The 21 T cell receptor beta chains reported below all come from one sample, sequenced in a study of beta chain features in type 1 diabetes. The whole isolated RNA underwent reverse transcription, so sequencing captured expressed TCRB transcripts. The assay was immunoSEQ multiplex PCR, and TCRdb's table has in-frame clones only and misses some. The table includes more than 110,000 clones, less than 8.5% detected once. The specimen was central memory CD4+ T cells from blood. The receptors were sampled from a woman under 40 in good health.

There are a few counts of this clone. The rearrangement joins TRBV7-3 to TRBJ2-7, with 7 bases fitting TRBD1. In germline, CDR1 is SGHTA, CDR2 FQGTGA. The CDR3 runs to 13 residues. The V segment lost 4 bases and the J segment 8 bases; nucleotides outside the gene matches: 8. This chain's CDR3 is CASSSGTALQQYF. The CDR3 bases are TGTGCCAGCAGCTCAGGGACAGCTCTCCAGCAGTACTTC.

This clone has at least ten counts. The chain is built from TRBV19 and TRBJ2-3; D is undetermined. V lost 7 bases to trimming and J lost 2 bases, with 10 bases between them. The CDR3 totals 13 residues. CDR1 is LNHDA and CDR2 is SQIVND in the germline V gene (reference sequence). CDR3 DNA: TGTGCCAGTATGCGGCAGTACACAGATACGCAGTATTTT. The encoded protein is CASMRQYTDTQYF.

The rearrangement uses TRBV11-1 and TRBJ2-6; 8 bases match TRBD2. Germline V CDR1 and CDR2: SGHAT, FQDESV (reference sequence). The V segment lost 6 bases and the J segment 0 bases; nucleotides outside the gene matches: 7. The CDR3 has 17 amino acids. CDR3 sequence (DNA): TGTGCCAGCAGATCGAGCGGGGGCGCCTCTGGGGCCAACGTCCTGACTTTC. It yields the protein CASRSSGGASGANVLTF.

In DNA form, the CDR3 reads TGTGCCAGCAGCTTAGATTCGAGGTGGACAGATACGCAGTATTTT. It is translated as CASSLDSRWTDTQYF. The V call is TRBV11-2, the J call TRBJ2-3; D is undetermined. CDR1 is SGHAT and CDR2 is FQNNGV in the germline V gene. Trimming removed 0 bases at V and 3 bases at J, with 10 bases between. The CDR3 runs to 15 residues.

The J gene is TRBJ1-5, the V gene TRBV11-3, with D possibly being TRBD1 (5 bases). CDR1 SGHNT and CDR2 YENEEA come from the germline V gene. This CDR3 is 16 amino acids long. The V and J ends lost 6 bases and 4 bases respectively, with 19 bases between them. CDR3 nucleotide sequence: TGTGCCAGCAGACGAAAGATGGGGAGGGGAAATCAGCCCCAGCATTTT. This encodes CASRRKMGRGNQPQHF.

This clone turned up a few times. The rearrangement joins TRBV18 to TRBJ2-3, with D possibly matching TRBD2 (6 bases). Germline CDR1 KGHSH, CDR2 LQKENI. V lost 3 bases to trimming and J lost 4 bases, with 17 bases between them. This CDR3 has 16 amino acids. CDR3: CASSPPRGAQPDTQYF. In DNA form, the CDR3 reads TGTGCCAGCTCACCTCCCCGCGGGGCCCAACCAGATACGCAGTATTTT.

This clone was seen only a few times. The CDR3 nucleotides read TGTGCCAGCAGCCAAGTTTCTAGCACAAACCAAGAGACCCAGTACTTC. The encoded protein is CASSQVSSTNQETQYF. The rearrangement joins TRBV4-2 to TRBJ2-5; maybe TRBD2 (5 bases). Germline assignment: CDR1 LGHNA and CDR2 YNFKEQ. The ends were cut back, 1 base at V and 0 bases at J, with 12 bases in the middle. The CDR3 sequence is 16 residues long.

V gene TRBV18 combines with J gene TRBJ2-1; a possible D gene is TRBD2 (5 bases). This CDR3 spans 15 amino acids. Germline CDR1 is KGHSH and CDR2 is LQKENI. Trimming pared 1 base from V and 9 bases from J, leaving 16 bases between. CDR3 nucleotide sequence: TGTGCCAGCTCACCACTAGGTACCCTCCGGGGTGAGCAGTTCTTC. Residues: CASSPLGTLRGEQFF. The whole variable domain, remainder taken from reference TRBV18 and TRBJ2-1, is NAGVMQNPRHLVRRRGQEARLRCSPMKGHSHVYWYRQLPEEGLKFMVYLQKENIIDESGMPKERFSAEFPKEGPSILRIQQVVRGDSAAYFCASSPLGTLRGEQFFGPGTRLTVL.

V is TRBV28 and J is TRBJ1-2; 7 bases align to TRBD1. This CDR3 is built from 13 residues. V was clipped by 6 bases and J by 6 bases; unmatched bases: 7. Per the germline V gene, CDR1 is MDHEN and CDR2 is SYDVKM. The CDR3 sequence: CASSKTGINGYTF. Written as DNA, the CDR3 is TGTGCCAGCAGCAAGACAGGGATTAATGGCTACACCTTC.

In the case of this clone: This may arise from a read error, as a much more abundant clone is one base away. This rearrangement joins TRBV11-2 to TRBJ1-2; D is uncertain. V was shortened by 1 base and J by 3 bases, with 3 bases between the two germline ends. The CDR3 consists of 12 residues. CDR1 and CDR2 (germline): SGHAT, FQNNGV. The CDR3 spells CASSLGDYGYTF. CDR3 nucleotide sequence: TGTGCCAGCAGCTTAGGAGACTATGGCTACACCTTC.

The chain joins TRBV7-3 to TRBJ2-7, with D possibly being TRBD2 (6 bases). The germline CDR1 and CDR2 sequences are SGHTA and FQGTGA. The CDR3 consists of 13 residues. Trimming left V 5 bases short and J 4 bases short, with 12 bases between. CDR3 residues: CASSLGRKYEQYF. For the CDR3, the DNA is TGTGCCAGCAGCCTAGGGAGGAAGTACGAGCAGTACTTC.

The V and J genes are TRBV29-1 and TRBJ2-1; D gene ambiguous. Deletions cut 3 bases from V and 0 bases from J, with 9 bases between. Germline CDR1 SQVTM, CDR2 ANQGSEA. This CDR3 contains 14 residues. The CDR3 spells CSVEARNSYNEQFF. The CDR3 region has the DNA TGCAGCGTTGAGGCCCGAAACTCCTACAATGAGCAGTTCTTC.

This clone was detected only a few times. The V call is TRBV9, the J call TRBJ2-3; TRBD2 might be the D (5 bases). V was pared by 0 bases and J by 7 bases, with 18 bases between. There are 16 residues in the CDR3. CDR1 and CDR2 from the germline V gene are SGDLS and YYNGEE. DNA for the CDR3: TGTGCCAGCAGCGTAGAACTCGGGATGGGAAGGAATACGCAGTATTTT. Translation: CASSVELGMGRNTQYF.

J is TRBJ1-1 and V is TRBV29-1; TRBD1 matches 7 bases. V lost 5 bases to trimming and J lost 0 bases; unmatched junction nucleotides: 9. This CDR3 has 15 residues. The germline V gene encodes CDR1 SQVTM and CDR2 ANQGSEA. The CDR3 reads CSVRIQGHMNTEAFF. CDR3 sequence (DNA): TGCAGCGTTCGAATACAGGGGCACATGAACACTGAAGCTTTCTTT.

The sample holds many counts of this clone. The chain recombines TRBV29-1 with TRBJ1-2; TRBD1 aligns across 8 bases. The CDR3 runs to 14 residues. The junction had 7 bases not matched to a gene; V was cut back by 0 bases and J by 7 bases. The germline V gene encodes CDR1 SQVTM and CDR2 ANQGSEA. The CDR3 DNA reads TGCAGCGTTGAAGATCCACAGGGGGTCGGTGGCTACACCTTC. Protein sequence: CSVEDPQGVGGYTF.

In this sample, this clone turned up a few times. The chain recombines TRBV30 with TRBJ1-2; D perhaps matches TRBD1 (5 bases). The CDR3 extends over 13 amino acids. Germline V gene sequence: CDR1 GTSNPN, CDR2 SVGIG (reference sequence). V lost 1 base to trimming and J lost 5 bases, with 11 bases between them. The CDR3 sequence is CAWSGGLAYGYTF. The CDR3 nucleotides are TGTGCCTGGAGTGGGGGACTGGCATATGGCTACACCTTC.

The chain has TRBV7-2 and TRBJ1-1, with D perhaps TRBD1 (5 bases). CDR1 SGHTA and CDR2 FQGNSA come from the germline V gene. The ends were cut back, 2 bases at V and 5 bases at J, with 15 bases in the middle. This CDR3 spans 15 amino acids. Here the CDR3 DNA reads TGTGCCAGCAGCTTATTGGGGGGTTCGGGAACTGAAGCTTTCTTT. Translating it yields CASSLLGGSGTEAFF. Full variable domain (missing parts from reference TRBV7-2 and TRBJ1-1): GAGVSQSPSNKVTEKGKDVELRCDPISGHTALYWYRQSLGQGLEFLIYFQGNSAPDKSGLPSDRFSAERTGGSVSTLTIQRTQQEDSAVYLCASSLLGGSGTEAFFGQGTRLTVV.

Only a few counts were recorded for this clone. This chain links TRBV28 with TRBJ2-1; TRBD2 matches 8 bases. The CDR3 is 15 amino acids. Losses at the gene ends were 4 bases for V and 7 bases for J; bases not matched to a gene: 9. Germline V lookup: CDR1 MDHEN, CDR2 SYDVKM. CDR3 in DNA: TGTGCCAGCAGTTCTACTAGCGGAGGGGTAAATGAGCAGTTCTTC. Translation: CASSSTSGGVNEQFF.

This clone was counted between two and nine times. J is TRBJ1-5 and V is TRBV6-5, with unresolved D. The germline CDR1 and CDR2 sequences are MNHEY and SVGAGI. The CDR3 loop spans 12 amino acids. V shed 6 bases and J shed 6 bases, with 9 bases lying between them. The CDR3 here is CASSPPGQPQHF. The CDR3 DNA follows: TGTGCCAGCAGCCCCCCGGGTCAGCCCCAGCATTTT.

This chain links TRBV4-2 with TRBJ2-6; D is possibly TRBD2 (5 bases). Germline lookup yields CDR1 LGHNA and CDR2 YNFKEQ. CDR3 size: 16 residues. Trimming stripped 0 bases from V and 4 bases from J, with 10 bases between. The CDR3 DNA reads TGTGCCAGCAGCCAAGATCTAGGGAGCGGGGCCAACGTCCTGACTTTC. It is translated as CASSQDLGSGANVLTF.

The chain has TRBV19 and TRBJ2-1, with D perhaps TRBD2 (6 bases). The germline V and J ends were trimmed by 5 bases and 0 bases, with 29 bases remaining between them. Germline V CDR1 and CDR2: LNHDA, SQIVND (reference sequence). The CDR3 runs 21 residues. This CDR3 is CASSRWPLGLSQTSSYNEQFF. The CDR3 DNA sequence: TGTGCCAGTAGTCGTTGGCCATTGGGACTTTCACAAACCTCCTCCTACAATGAGCAGTTCTTC.